The text below deals with one TCR beta chain. Antigen unknown. Some clones are missing from TCRdb's copy, which holds only in-frame ones; the method was immunoSEQ multiplex PCR. The sample lists about 180,000 clones, roughly 87% occurring once. This specimen belongs to a study of Ad26.COV2.S vaccination and SARS-CoV-2 variants. General observations from the study: The study found similar non-spike TCR breadth in vaccine and placebo recipients. Reports say spike-specific CD8+ and CD4+ T cell responses covered substantial breadth after vaccination. Analytic work on TCR breadth and depth might have understated the full extent of total T cell responses.

Sequenced here: peripheral blood, sampled after recovery from COVID-19. The origin of this receptor is a human donor who had recovered from COVID-19.

CDR3 nucleotides: TGTGCCAGCAGTGAAGTGGGGGGATCCTACAATGAGCAGTTCTTC. Amino acid sequence: CASSEVGGSYNEQFF. This chain joins TRBV25-1 and TRBJ2-1; a possible D gene is TRBD2 (6 bases). The germline gives CDR1 MGHDK, CDR2 SYGVNS. V lost 2 bases and J lost 1, with 9 bases in between. The CDR3 covers 15 residues.